This TCR beta chain was profiled in a study of blood T cell repertoires in COVID-19. Study context: COVID-19 samples, acute and convalescent, were from the United States, Italy and Spain. The analysed material was cDNA or gDNA that came from T cells, B-cell-depleted T cells, or PBMCs.

Authors' processing steps: Using reference gene primer amplification, nucleated cell counts were estimated. Libraries were prepared by immunoSEQ multiplex PCR; TCRdb keeps only in-frame clonotypes and omits some of them. D and trimming come from the DNA, and the V and J calls and clone size come from that table. The sample lists just under 95,000 clones, around 82% seen once, with 8.7% in the top ten. The sample was peripheral blood. The TCR comes from a man aged 45-65 years who had recovered from COVID-19.

The CDR3 coding sequence is TGCGCCACCAAAGACCCTGGGGGGGGCGGCCAAGAGACCCAGTACTTC. Translated, it gives CATKDPGGGGQETQYF. This chain links TRBV5-1 with TRBJ2-5, with a tentative D call TRBD2 (7 bases). Trimming pared 9 bases from V and 1 base from J, leaving 22 bases between. From germline, CDR1 is SGHRS and CDR2 YFSETQ. This CDR3 has 16 residues.